Each of the 31 T cell receptor beta chains below was sequenced from the same sample in a study of CD8+ T cells in alopecia areata. Once RNA had been extracted, it was reverse transcribed into cDNA to act as the sequencing template. Some clones are missing from TCRdb's copy, which holds only in-frame ones; the method was immunoSEQ multiplex PCR. This sample carries about 110,000 clones, 45% to 60% of them seen once, and the ten largest clones take 20% to 30%. Specimen: NKG2D-low CD8+ T cells sorted from blood. The receptors shown here come from a human donor with alopecia areata.

The chain combines TRBV2 with TRBJ1-2, with 9 nucleotides matching TRBD1. The CDR3 sequence is 13 residues long. Germline CDR1 reads SNHLY; CDR2 reads FYNNEI. After removal of 6 bases from V and 2 bases from J, the junction contained 1 base not matched to a gene. CDR3 sequence reads: CASSGQGNYGYTF. CDR3 DNA: TGTGCCAGCAGCGGACAGGGGAACTATGGCTACACCTTC.

This clone was observed a handful of times. The chain recombines TRBV4-1 with TRBJ1-2; TRBD1 might be the D (6 bases). CDR1 and CDR2 from the germline V gene are MGHRA and YSYEKL. The ends were cut back, 0 bases at V and 4 bases at J, with 12 bases in the middle. The CDR3 spans 15 residues. CDR3 nucleotide sequence: TGCGCCAGCAGCCAAGATGGCATAGGGGGCTATGGCTACACCTTC. Its protein product is CASSQDGIGGYGYTF.

The chain recombines TRBV9 with TRBJ2-7; TRBD2 matches 10 bases. The V gene end was trimmed by 3 bases and the J gene end by 4 bases; junction bases not matched to a gene: 4. Germline V gene sequence: CDR1 SGDLS, CDR2 YYNGEE. This CDR3 region has 14 residues. CDR3 nucleotide sequence: TGTGCCAGCAGCGGATCTAGCGGGAGTTACGAGCAGTACTTC. Its protein is CASSGSSGSYEQYF.

J is TRBJ2-2 and V is TRBV29-1, with D unresolved. CDR1 and CDR2 (germline): SQVTM, ANQGSEA. CDR3 length: 11 residues. V gave up 6 bases and J gave up 5 bases, with 7 bases separating them. For the CDR3, the DNA is TGCAGCGTGTTGGAAACCGGGGAGCTGTTTTTT. It yields the protein CSVLETGELFF.

With respect to this clone: A junction end diverges from the germline sequence, so it may reflect a read error. V and J are TRBV29-1 and TRBJ1-2, with D possibly TRBD1 on 5 matching bases. The CDR3 covers 10 residues. CDR1 is SQVTM and CDR2 is ANQGSEA in the germline V gene. CDR3 nucleotides: TGCAGCAGCGCGGGGGATGGGTACACCTTC. As protein: CSSAGDGYTF. Full variable domain (rest looked up from reference TRBV29-1 and TRBJ1-2): SAVISQKPSRDICQRGTSLTIQCQVDSQVTMMFWYRQQPGQSLTLIATANQGSEATYESGFVIDKFPISRPNLTFSTLTVSNMSPEDSSIYLCSSAGDGYTFGSGTRLTVV.

The genes are TRBV27 and TRBJ1-1, with 7 bases that match TRBD1. The V and J ends lost 4 bases and 3 bases, in that order; junction bases with no gene match: 2. Germline V lookup: CDR1 MNHEY, CDR2 SMNVEV (reference sequence). The CDR3 is made up of 13 amino acids. CDR3 in DNA: TGTGCCAGCAGTTGGGACAGATACACTGAAGCTTTCTTT. Encoded protein: CASSWDRYTEAFF.

This clone was counted many times. This sample also contains other DNA sequences that code for the same CDR3. This sequence joins TRBV2 and TRBJ1-5; TRBD1 might be the D (6 bases). CDR3 length: 17 residues. V lost 0 bases to trimming and J lost 0 bases, with 12 bases between them. Germline CDR1 reads SNHLY; CDR2 reads FYNNEI. The CDR3 protein is CASSEAGRGYSNQPQHF. CDR3 nucleotides: TGTGCCAGCAGTGAAGCAGGCAGGGGATATAGCAATCAGCCCCAGCATTTT.

This rearrangement joins TRBV5-1 to TRBJ2-5; TRBD1 aligns across 7 bases. Gene TRBJ2-7 matches the end of the DNA better, so the J call may be wrong. Germline-derived CDR1 and CDR2 are SGHRS and YFSETQ. The CDR3 contains 15 residues. The CDR3 coding sequence is TGCGCCAGCAGCTCCGGGACAGTGAGCTCCTACGAGCAGTACTTC. Amino acids: CASSSGTVSSYEQYF.

The chain recombines TRBV7-9 with TRBJ2-7; D is ambiguous. V was pared by 0 bases and J by 6 bases, with 6 bases between. CDR1 SEHNR and CDR2 FQNEAQ come from the germline V gene (reference sequence). The CDR3 loop spans 12 amino acids. CDR3 in DNA: TGTGCCAGCAGCTTAGCGCTTAGCGAGCAGTACTTC. Translating it yields CASSLALSEQYF.

This clone was counted a few times. The chain recombines TRBV6-5 with TRBJ2-7, with 8 bases matching TRBD1. This CDR3 region has 14 residues. Germline lookup yields CDR1 MNHEY and CDR2 SVGAGI. V lost 2 bases and J lost 3; bases outside the gene matches: 3. CDR3 bases: TGTGCCAGCAGTTACACAGGGGGAGGCTACGAGCAGTACTTC. As protein: CASSYTGGGYEQYF.

This clone was counted between two and nine times. V usage is TRBV5-4 and J usage is TRBJ1-2, with D unresolved. The germline CDR1 and CDR2 sequences are SGHNT and YYREEE (reference sequence). CDR3 length equals 14 residues. The V end was cut by 0 bases, the J end by 5 bases, with 11 bases between. The CDR3 DNA follows: TGTGCCAGCAGCTTGGATTCGACCGCTTATGGCTACACCTTC. As protein: CASSLDSTAYGYTF.

A few counts support this clone. This chain links TRBV7-2 with TRBJ2-1, with D hard to call. The CDR3 is 15 amino acids. Germline CDR1 reads SGHTA; CDR2 reads FQGNSA. V was pared by 1 base and J by 5 bases, with 12 bases between. CDR3 loop: CASSLGRTSNNEQFF. CDR3 sequence (DNA): TGTGCCAGCAGCTTAGGGCGGACCTCTAACAATGAGCAGTTCTTC.

This clone is a singleton in its sample. The gene calls are TRBV27 and TRBJ2-1; weak D call: TRBD2 (5 bases). V was shortened by 6 bases and J by 1 base, with 7 bases between the two germline ends. The length of the CDR3 is 13 residues. Germline V gene lookup returns CDR1 MNHEY and CDR2 SMNVEV (reference sequence). CDR3 sequence (DNA): TGTGCCAGCAGCGAGGGTTCCTACAATGAGCAGTTCTTC. It yields the protein CASSEGSYNEQFF.

V is TRBV9 and J is TRBJ2-3; D unclear. The CDR3 length is 13 residues. Germline V gene lookup returns CDR1 SGDLS and CDR2 YYNGEE. Trimming took off 0 bases at V and 1 base at J, with 3 bases between the two ends. The CDR3 reads CASSVVGTDTQYF. The CDR3 nucleotides read TGTGCCAGCAGCGTAGTTGGCACAGATACGCAGTATTTT.

This clone came up a few times. This chain joins TRBV28 and TRBJ1-4; 7 bases are a match to TRBD1. Germline-derived CDR1 and CDR2 are MDHEN and SYDVKM. The CDR3 has 14 residues. V was pared by 6 bases and J by 5 bases, with 6 bases of the junction left unmatched. The CDR3 region is CASRGDRENEKLFF. The CDR3 DNA is TGTGCCAGCAGGGGGGACAGAGAGAATGAAAAACTGTTTTTT.

This chain connects TRBV5-1 to TRBJ2-5; maybe TRBD2 (5 bases). Germline CDR1 is SGHRS and CDR2 is YFSETQ. V dropped 0 bases and J dropped 2 bases, with 17 bases sitting between them. The CDR3 is 17 residues long. The CDR3 spells CASSLVIGLVGQETQYF. DNA of the CDR3: TGCGCCAGCAGCTTGGTAATCGGACTCGTAGGGCAAGAGACCCAGTACTTC.

The genes are TRBV19 and TRBJ2-7; D is uncertain. This CDR3 comprises 11 residues. Trimming removed 3 bases from V and 5 bases from J, with 5 bases in between. Germline CDR1 reads LNHDA; CDR2 reads SQIVND (reference sequence). The DNA for the CDR3 is TGTGCCAGTAGTATTGCGGACGAGCAGTACTTC. Protein: CASSIADEQYF.

A single count supports this clone. The chain uses TRBV4-3 and TRBJ2-3; D remains ambiguous. The germline gives CDR1 LGHNA, CDR2 YSLEER. The CDR3 spans 14 residues. Trimming removed 0 bases at V and 7 bases at J, with 11 bases between. The CDR3 sequence: CASSQETAANTQYF. The CDR3 DNA reads TGCGCCAGCAGCCAAGAGACCGCCGCCAATACGCAGTATTTT.

The chain is built from TRBV5-1 and TRBJ2-2, with D hard to call. CDR1 is SGHRS and CDR2 is YFSETQ in the germline V gene. The CDR3 covers 15 residues. Trimming pared 0 bases from V and 0 bases from J, leaving 6 bases between. CDR3 in DNA: TGCGCCAGCAGCTTGGCCGGTACGAACACCGGGGAGCTGTTTTTT. Its protein is CASSLAGTNTGELFF.

The chain has TRBV5-1 and TRBJ1-1; 7 bases fit TRBD1. V lost 4 bases and J lost 1; bases outside the gene matches: 4. The CDR3 sequence is 14 residues long. In germline, CDR1 is SGHRS, CDR2 YFSETQ. The CDR3 spells CASSAYRGNTEAFF. The CDR3 DNA sequence: TGCGCCAGCAGCGCCTACAGGGGGAACACTGAAGCTTTCTTT.

In its sample, this clone was seen a few times. The chain couples TRBV19 to TRBJ2-3; 10 bases fit TRBD1. Germline CDR1 and CDR2: LNHDA and SQIVND (reference sequence). The CDR3 loop spans 15 amino acids. The V segment lost 5 bases and the J segment 3 bases; nucleotides outside the gene matches: 5. Here the CDR3 reads CASSGTGDGTDTQYF. CDR3 coding DNA: TGTGCCAGTAGTGGGACAGGGGATGGAACAGATACGCAGTATTTT.

CDR3 DNA: TGTGCCAGTAGTACCGGGACTTCCTACAATGAGCAGTTCTTC. This gives the protein CASSTGTSYNEQFF. V usage is TRBV19 and J usage is TRBJ2-1; D is possibly TRBD2 (6 bases). The ends were cut back, 4 bases at V and 1 base at J, with 8 bases in the middle. Germline-derived CDR1 and CDR2 are LNHDA and SQIVND (reference sequence). The CDR3 covers 14 residues.

This clone came up a few times. The J gene is TRBJ2-1, the V gene TRBV19, with TRBD2 identical over 8 bases. Looked up from germline, CDR1 is LNHDA and CDR2 is SQIVND (reference sequence). Trimming removed 5 bases from V and 2 bases from J; junction bases left unmatched: 11. CDR3 size: 17 residues. CDR3 residues: CASSHEWGLVTYNEQFF. For the CDR3, the DNA is TGTGCCAGTAGTCACGAATGGGGACTAGTAACCTACAATGAGCAGTTCTTC.

This clone has only a few counts. The chain links TRBV28 to TRBJ2-2; D is uncertain. V lost 11 bases and J lost 1, with 11 bases in between. The CDR3 has 13 amino acids. The germline V gene encodes CDR1 MDHEN and CDR2 SYDVKM. DNA of the CDR3: TGTGCCGTGGCGGCGGTGAACACCGGGGAGCTGTTTTTT. Its protein product is CAVAAVNTGELFF.

The table lists this clone with a few counts. J is TRBJ1-5 and V is TRBV5-6; D is uncertain. V was clipped by 1 base and J by 7 bases, with 18 bases between them. Germline V CDR1 and CDR2: SGHDT, YYEEEE. The length of the CDR3 is 16 residues. CDR3 loop: CASSLWAGTYSQPQHF. The CDR3 nucleotides read TGTGCCAGCAGCTTGTGGGCAGGTACCTATTCCCAGCCCCAGCATTTT.

Concerning this clone: The junction differs from germline at one of its ends, possibly a read error. V gene TRBV6-5 combines with J gene TRBJ2-6; no clear D. CDR3 size: 13 residues. Per the germline V gene, CDR1 is MNHEY and CDR2 is SVGAGI. The CDR3 is CASSDSGANVLTF. Here the CDR3 DNA reads TGTGCCAGCAGTGACTCTGGGGCCAACGTCCTGACTTTC.

For the CDR3, the DNA is TGTGCCAGCAGCCAGGAGACTAGCGGATTAAACTACGAGCAGTACTTC. Its protein is CASSQETSGLNYEQYF. The V gene is TRBV4-2, the J gene TRBJ2-7; the match to TRBD2 covers 9 bases. The CDR3 loop spans 16 amino acids. Germline CDR1 reads LGHNA; CDR2 reads YNFKEQ. The V gene end was trimmed by 3 bases and the J gene end by 3 bases; junction bases not matched to a gene: 9.

This clone was seen many times. This chain connects TRBV29-1 to TRBJ2-7, with a possible D match to TRBD1 (6 bases). CDR3 size: 12 residues. V lost 2 bases and J lost 3, with 8 bases in between. The germline gives CDR1 SQVTM, CDR2 ANQGSEA. CDR3 DNA: TGCAGCGTTGAATGGACAGACTACGAGCAGTACTTC. This translates into CSVEWTDYEQYF.

This clone was observed a handful of times. This chain joins TRBV27 and TRBJ2-1; the match to TRBD2 covers 8 bases. The germline CDR1 and CDR2 sequences are MNHEY and SMNVEV (reference sequence). The CDR3 spans 12 residues. V lost 6 bases and J lost 10; bases outside the gene matches: 5. CDR3 coding DNA: TGTGCCAGCAGGAGGGGACTAGTGGAGCAGTTCTTC. Translation gives CASRRGLVEQFF.

The CDR3: CASSLAGGSAEAFF. Written as DNA, the CDR3 is TGCGCCAGCAGCTTGGCTGGGGGGAGCGCTGAAGCTTTCTTT. This chain links TRBV5-1 with TRBJ1-1, with D possibly TRBD1 on 5 matching bases. From germline, CDR1 is SGHRS and CDR2 YFSETQ. V was clipped by 0 bases and J by 6 bases, with 12 bases between them. The length of the CDR3 is 14 residues.

The chain carries TRBV9 and TRBJ2-2; D ambiguous. Germline V gene lookup returns CDR1 SGDLS and CDR2 YYNGEE. CDR3 size: 15 residues. V shed 0 bases and J shed 7 bases, with 13 bases lying between them. The CDR3 protein is CASSVVSSPGGELFF. CDR3 DNA: TGTGCCAGCAGCGTAGTTTCTAGTCCAGGCGGGGAGCTGTTTTTT.